The 9 T cell receptor beta chains presented below share a single source sample, sequenced in a study of T cells in Graves' hyperthyroidism and ophthalmopathy. TCR beta CDR3 sequences were amplified from RNA transcripts. First-round RT-PCR with HTBI primers amplified the TCR CDR3 region. TCRdb redid the calling of the multiplex PCR reads with MiXCR, one entry per CDR3 protein. The top ten hold 47% of the sample, which has under 550,000 distinct CDR3 sequences, 15% to 20% seen once. Sequenced input: blood. The receptors shown here come from a man aged 35-49 years with Graves' ophthalmopathy.

The chain recombines TRBV27 with TRBJ2-1; no firm D call. Germline V gives CDR1 MNHEY, CDR2 SMNVEV (reference sequence). CDR3 length equals 13 residues. The V end lost 5 bases, the J end lost 4 bases, and 9 bases lay between the germline ends. CDR3 region: CASSHALYNEQFF. Written as DNA, the CDR3 is TGTGCCAGCAGTCATGCCCTGTACAATGAGCAGTTCTTC.

This clonotype was detected many times. The rearrangement joins TRBV3-1 to TRBJ2-3, with 10 nucleotides matching TRBD2. V was clipped by 7 bases and J by 1 base; unmatched bases: 2. This CDR3 is 14 amino acids long. Germline V gene sequence: CDR1 LGHDT, CDR2 YNNKEL (reference sequence). CDR3 bases: TGTGCCAGCACGCTAGCGGGGGGCACAGATACGCAGTATTTT. Translating it yields CASTLAGGTDTQYF.

In this sample, this clonotype turned up once. This chain connects TRBV27 to TRBJ1-4; D may be TRBD1 (5 bases). Between the trimmed V and J ends, which lost 5 bases and 6 bases, there was a span of 10 bases. CDR1 is MNHEY, CDR2 SMNVEV, per germline (reference sequence). This CDR3 has 13 residues. The CDR3 region has the DNA TGTGCCAGCAGTCCCGACAGTTATGAAAAACTGTTTTTT. Translating it yields CASSPDSYEKLFF.

This clonotype was recorded at least ten times. This chain links TRBV11-2 with TRBJ1-1; 7 bases align to TRBD1. CDR3 size: 13 residues. V gave up 5 bases and J gave up 1 base; unmatched junction bases: 1. Germline V CDR1 and CDR2: SGHAT, FQNNGV. CDR3 loop: CASSRTGNTEAFF. The DNA of the CDR3 is TGTGCCAGCAGCCGGACAGGGAACACTGAAGCTTTCTTT.

This clonotype occurred many times. The chain uses TRBV2 and TRBJ1-5, with D tentatively TRBD1 (5 bases). The CDR3 totals 16 residues. V lost 1 base and J 3 bases, leaving 13 bases between the germline ends. Germline V CDR1 and CDR2: SNHLY, FYNNEI. The CDR3 protein is CASSEGGRRPNQPQHF. CDR3 bases: TGTGCCAGCAGTGAAGGGGGACGGCGGCCCAATCAGCCCCAGCATTTT.

The V call is TRBV5-8, the J call TRBJ1-1, with D possibly TRBD1 on 5 matching bases. The V and J ends lost 6 bases and 5 bases respectively, with 17 bases between them. CDR1 is SGHTS and CDR2 is YDEGEE in the germline V gene. This CDR3 is built from 14 residues. The CDR3 spells CASTPWGSGTEAFF. The CDR3 coding sequence is TGTGCCAGCACCCCCTGGGGGTCTGGGACTGAAGCTTTCTTT.

This clonotype was observed many times. This chain joins TRBV2 and TRBJ2-1; 8 positions agree with TRBD2. The CDR3 consists of 15 residues. Germline V gene sequence: CDR1 SNHLY, CDR2 FYNNEI. The ends lost 3 bases at V and 4 bases at J; junction bases unmatched: 5. The CDR3 DNA follows: TGTGCCAGCAGTGATCGGCCGGGAGGGTACAATGAGCAGTTCTTC. Translated, it gives CASSDRPGGYNEQFF.

The chain joins TRBV5-6 to TRBJ2-5; D may be TRBD1 or TRBD2 (5 bases each). Between the trimmed V and J ends, which lost 3 bases and 5 bases, there was a span of 11 bases. From germline, CDR1 is SGHDT and CDR2 YYEEEE. The CDR3 consists of 13 residues. The CDR3 nucleotides are TGTGCCAGCAGCTACTGGGGCGGGGAGACCCAGTACTTC. Translating gives CASSYWGGETQYF.

V usage is TRBV28 and J usage is TRBJ1-2; 8 bases match TRBD1. CDR1 is MDHEN, CDR2 SYDVKM, per germline. The length of the CDR3 is 14 residues. With V trimmed by 7 bases and J by 3 bases, 7 bases remained unmatched. CDR3 in DNA: TGTGCCAGCAACCCAGGGGGCGCTGACTATGGCTACACCTTC. Translation gives CASNPGGADYGYTF.